This record looks at one T cell receptor (beta chain) sequence and its context. Its antigen is currently unknown. This sample was included in a study of cytomegalovirus exposure and HLA in healthy donors. About the research overall: Early release data held about 85 million unique TCRs from HLA-typed donors. Study findings and constraints: The study assumed roughly uniform donor sequencing depth for presence/absence analyses.

The CDR3 has 13 residues. V shed 11 bases and J 0 bases; nucleotides not matched to a gene: 6. CDR1 is LNHDA and CDR2 is SQIVND in the germline V gene (reference sequence). The study ran its PCR with 60 Vbeta and 13 Jbeta primers. Here immunoSEQ multiplex PCR was the method, and the copy in TCRdb shows in-frame clones only, minus some. The sample holds roughly 100,000 clones, under 80% seen once. The TCR was taken from a middle-aged man in good health and CMV-seronegative. This chain connects TRBV19 to TRBJ1-2; 7 positions match TRBD1. Sequencing used PBMCs. CDR3 sequence (DNA): TGTGCCTCAAACAGGGGTACTAACTATGGCTACACCTTC. Translation: CASNRGTNYGYTF.